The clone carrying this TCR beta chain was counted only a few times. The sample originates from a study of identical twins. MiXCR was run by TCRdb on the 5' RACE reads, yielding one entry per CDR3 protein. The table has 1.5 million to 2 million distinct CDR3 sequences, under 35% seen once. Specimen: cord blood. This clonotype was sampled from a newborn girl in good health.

CDR3 loop: CATSRELTYNEQFF. The CDR3 region has the DNA TGTGCCACCAGCAGAGAGCTCACCTACAATGAGCAGTTCTTC. V usage is TRBV15 and J usage is TRBJ2-1, with unresolved D. The ends were cut back, 0 bases at V and 2 bases at J, with 5 bases in the middle. Looked up from germline, CDR1 is LNHNV and CDR2 is YYDKDF (reference sequence). The CDR3 sequence is 14 residues long.